This T cell receptor beta chain was profiled in a study of high-grade serous ovarian cancer treatment subgroups. Study-level background: Each sample yielded on average about 7,000 unique TCR beta rearrangements from around 14,000 reads. Findings of the study overall: Tumors within one patient showed repertoire similarity of roughly 0.11 to 0.79. Without spatial data, bulk sequencing limits insight into HGSC tumor diversity.

Tumor samples were taken before definitive surgery or chemotherapy. V was clipped by 2 bases and J by 5 bases, with 10 bases between them. This CDR3 has 14 amino acids. From germline, CDR1 is MNHEY and CDR2 SVGAGI. Produced via immunoSEQ multiplex PCR; TCRdb's table is partial and in-frame only. The table includes roughly 4,600 clones, 60% to 80% detected once. A word on this clone: Antigen unknown.

The chain carries TRBV6-5 and TRBJ2-4; no clear D gene. This receptor was identified in a human donor with high-grade serous ovarian cancer. Sequencing was carried out using tumor tissue. This CDR3 reads CASSYGSLENIQYF. CDR3 bases: TGTGCCAGCAGTTACGGTAGTTTAGAAAACATTCAGTACTTC.